Following are 21 T cell receptor beta chains from one sample sequenced in a study of blood T cell repertoires in COVID-19. The data were produced by immunoSEQ multiplex PCR, yet TCRdb's version contains in-frame clones alone and is incomplete. The data show fewer than 350,000 clones, approximately 86% seen once. Sequencing was performed on peripheral blood. The receptor set was obtained from a man aged 40-49 years with active or convalescent COVID-19.

The gene calls are TRBV18 and TRBJ2-2; the match to TRBD2 covers 10 bases. The length of the CDR3 is 15 residues. V shed 5 bases and J 3 bases; nucleotides not matched to a gene: 3. The germline V gene has CDR1 KGHSH and CDR2 LQKENI. The CDR3 protein is CASSGLAGDTGELFF. As DNA, the CDR3 is TGTGCCAGCTCAGGCCTAGCGGGGGACACCGGGGAGCTGTTTTTT.

The chain is built from TRBV5-4 and TRBJ2-3, with 7 bases that match TRBD1. CDR1 is SGHNT and CDR2 is YYREEE in the germline V gene (reference sequence). V gave up 5 bases and J gave up 6 bases; unmatched junction bases: 12. There are 15 residues in the CDR3. The CDR3 sequence is CASSDYRGIRDTQYF. The DNA of the CDR3 is TGTGCCAGCAGTGATTACAGGGGTATCAGGGATACGCAGTATTTT.

This chain links TRBV5-4 with TRBJ2-1; D perhaps matches TRBD1 (5 bases). Germline CDR1 and CDR2: SGHNT and YYREEE (reference sequence). Trimming removed 3 bases from V and 8 bases from J, with 15 bases in between. The CDR3 is 14 amino acids. The CDR3 sequence: CASSSNPGRYEQFF. The CDR3 region has the DNA TGTGCCAGCAGCTCAAACCCAGGGCGCTATGAGCAGTTCTTC. The entire variable domain, with the rest obtained from reference TRBV5-4 and TRBJ2-1, is as follows: ETGVTQSPTHLIKTRGQQVTLRCSSQSGHNTVSWYQQALGQGPQFIFQYYREEENGRGNFPPRFSGLQFPNYSSELNVNALELDDSALYLCASSSNPGRYEQFFGPGTRLTVL.

This sequence joins TRBV3-1 (or the pseudogene TRBV3-2) and TRBJ2-2; D gene unclear. V lost 1 base and J 4 bases, leaving 7 bases between the germline ends. Per germline, CDR1 LGHDT and CDR2 YNNKEL (reference sequence). This CDR3 has 14 amino acids. Here the CDR3 DNA reads TGTGCCAGCAGCCAAGGCGTTGGCACCGGGGAGCTGTTTTTT. This encodes CASSQGVGTGELFF.

The CDR3 is CASSFGSASDTQYF. CDR3 bases: TGCGCCAGCAGCTTCGGGAGCGCTAGTGATACGCAGTATTTT. The rearrangement links TRBV5-1 to TRBJ2-3; the D gene is possibly TRBD2 (6 bases). Germline V gene lookup returns CDR1 SGHRS and CDR2 YFSETQ. Trimming pared 2 bases from V and 6 bases from J, leaving 13 bases between. The CDR3 is made up of 14 amino acids. Full variable domain (rest looked up from reference TRBV5-1 and TRBJ2-3): KAGVTQTPRYLIKTRGQQVTLSCSPISGHRSVSWYQQTPGQGLQFLFEYFSETQRNKGNFPGRFSGRQFSNSRSEMNVSTLELGDSALYLCASSFGSASDTQYFGPGTRLTVL.

This chain links TRBV5-1 with TRBJ2-3; the match to TRBD1 covers 9 bases. The CDR3 is made up of 14 amino acids. Germline CDR1 and CDR2: SGHRS and YFSETQ. The trim removed 4 bases at V and 6 bases at J, leaving 6 bases unmatched. CDR3 protein: CASSLGQGDDTQYF. The CDR3 DNA reads as TGCGCCAGCAGCCTGGGACAGGGCGATGATACGCAGTATTTT.

This chain joins TRBV28 and TRBJ1-6, with TRBD1 as a possible D gene (5 bases). Germline loops: CDR1 MDHEN, CDR2 SYDVKM. The length of the CDR3 is 17 residues. V was pared by 6 bases and J by 0 bases, with 15 bases between. CDR3 sequence reads: CASSLLGASSYNSPLHF. CDR3 sequence (DNA): TGTGCCAGCAGCCTTCTTGGGGCCAGCTCCTATAATTCACCCCTCCACTTT. The whole variable domain, remainder taken from reference TRBV28 and TRBJ1-6, is DVKVTQSSRYLVKRTGEKVFLECVQDMDHENMFWYRQDPGLGLRLIYFSYDVKMKEKGDIPEGYSVSREKKERFSLILESASTNQTSMYLCASSLLGASSYNSPLHFGNGTRLTVT.

This clone was found many times. The chain combines TRBV5-1 with TRBJ2-5, with D perhaps TRBD2 (5 bases). Germline values: CDR1 SGHRS, CDR2 YFSETQ. Trimming cost V 9 bases and J 3 bases, with 15 bases left between them. This CDR3 is built from 13 residues. The CDR3 loop reads CATSREGKETQYF. CDR3 nucleotide sequence: TGCGCCACTTCCCGAGAGGGTAAAGAGACCCAGTACTTC.

The chain couples TRBV28 to TRBJ1-1; D is uncertain. This CDR3 is built from 14 residues. V was cut by 3 bases and J by 0 bases, with 8 bases left in between. The V gene's germline CDR1 is MDHEN and CDR2 SYDVKM. CDR3 sequence: CASSLAVLNTEAFF. In DNA, the CDR3 is TGTGCCAGCAGTTTGGCAGTTTTGAACACTGAAGCTTTCTTT.

The chain employs TRBV24-1 and TRBJ1-2; 7 positions match TRBD1. Germline V CDR1 and CDR2: KGHDR, SFDVKD. Trimming cost V 7 bases and J 8 bases; bases outside gene matches: 9. This CDR3 is built from 13 residues. CDR3 coding DNA: TGTGCCACCAGCCAAGACAGGGTTGAAGGCTACACCTTC. Protein product: CATSQDRVEGYTF.

The CDR3 here is CSISQGAQRGQFF. The DNA for the CDR3 is TGCAGCATTAGTCAGGGGGCGCAACGGGGGCAGTTCTTC. The V gene is TRBV29-1, the J gene TRBJ2-1; 8 bases are a match to TRBD1. CDR1 and CDR2 (germline): SQVTM, ANQGSEA. J was trimmed by 12 bases and V by 8 bases; bases with no gene match: 15. The CDR3 length is 13 residues.

The V and J genes are TRBV19 and TRBJ2-1, with TRBD2 identical over 9 bases. CDR3 length equals 15 residues. V lost 5 bases and J lost 8; bases outside the gene matches: 10. Germline CDR1 and CDR2: LNHDA and SQIVND (reference sequence). The CDR3 coding sequence is TGTGCCAGTAGTGGAGGGAGTAGCGGGAGCGATGAGCAGTTCTTC. Protein product: CASSGGSSGSDEQFF.

This clone was observed a handful of times. The rearrangement uses TRBV18 and TRBJ2-2; 7 bases line up with TRBD2. V shed 6 bases and J 3 bases; nucleotides not matched to a gene: 7. The CDR3 is 15 residues long. Per germline, CDR1 KGHSH and CDR2 LQKENI. CDR3 protein: CASSSRLADTGELFF. The CDR3 DNA reads TGTGCCAGCTCCTCGAGGCTAGCGGACACCGGGGAGCTGTTTTTT.

J is TRBJ2-1 and V is TRBV14; TRBD2 agrees at 13 bases. CDR1 is SGHDN, CDR2 FVKESK, per germline. This CDR3 has 20 residues. Trimming removed 4 bases from V and 6 bases from J; junction bases left unmatched: 18. In nucleotides, the CDR3 is TGTGCCAGCAGCCCGAGAACCGGGACTAGCGGGACTACCGGCGGCAATGAGCAGTTCTTC. Translation: CASSPRTGTSGTTGGNEQFF.

The V and J genes are TRBV6-5 and TRBJ1-4; a possible D gene is TRBD1 (6 bases). The CDR3 has 14 residues. Germline assignment: CDR1 MNHEY and CDR2 SVGAGI. The V end lost 5 bases, the J end lost 8 bases, and 15 bases lay between the germline ends. CDR3 amino acids: CASSPAGAGEKLFF. Here the CDR3 DNA reads TGTGCCAGCAGTCCGGCGGGGGCAGGCGAAAAACTGTTTTTT.

The V call is TRBV9, the J call TRBJ1-2; 9 bases align to TRBD1. J lost 7 bases, V lost 4 bases, and 8 bases had no gene match. Per the germline V gene, CDR1 is SGDLS and CDR2 is YYNGEE. The CDR3 runs 14 residues. The CDR3 DNA reads as TGTGCCAGCAGCACCCGGGACAGGGACGCTGGCTACACCTTC. It encodes CASSTRDRDAGYTF.

For the CDR3, the DNA is TGTGCCAGCAGCCCCCGGGACACAATAAACACCGGGGAGCTGTTTTTT. Its translation: CASSPRDTINTGELFF. The chain is built from TRBV7-3 and TRBJ2-2; weak D call: TRBD1 (6 bases). Germline V gene lookup returns CDR1 SGHTA and CDR2 FQGTGA. V lost 5 bases and J lost 2, with 15 bases in between. This CDR3 is 16 amino acids long.

V gene TRBV7-2 combines with J gene TRBJ2-5, with 10 bases fitting TRBD2. V was pared by 4 bases and J by 4 bases, with 12 bases of the junction left unmatched. This CDR3 region has 17 residues. The V gene's germline CDR1 is SGHTA and CDR2 FQGNSA. Here the CDR3 reads CASSSSSTSGTGETQYF. In DNA form, the CDR3 reads TGTGCCAGCAGCTCCTCCAGTACTAGCGGGACGGGAGAGACCCAGTACTTC.

The V call is TRBV28, the J call TRBJ1-6; D remains unclear. CDR1 and CDR2 from the germline V gene are MDHEN and SYDVKM. CDR3 length: 13 amino acids. V dropped 10 bases and J dropped 2 bases, with 9 bases sitting between them. The CDR3 is CATTVPYNSPLHF. Written as DNA, the CDR3 is TGTGCCACCACGGTCCCCTATAATTCACCCCTCCACTTT.

This clone was seen ten or more times. The sample has other DNA sequences that encode this CDR3 too. The CDR3 DNA reads as TGTGCCAGCAGCCAAGGCGGGGGAACCTACGAGCAGTACTTC. Encoded protein: CASSQGGGTYEQYF. The V and J genes are TRBV3-1 (or the pseudogene TRBV3-2) and TRBJ2-7, with 7 bases identical to TRBD2. V lost 1 base to trimming and J lost 2 bases; unmatched junction nucleotides: 2. The length of the CDR3 is 14 residues. Germline V gives CDR1 LGHDT, CDR2 YNNKEL (reference sequence).

This chain connects TRBV9 to TRBJ1-5, with TRBD1 matching 7 bases. Germline CDR1 is SGDLS and CDR2 is YYNGEE. Trimming cost V 0 bases and J 6 bases; bases outside gene matches: 6. This CDR3 region has 15 residues. CDR3 residues: CASSVGGGSGQPQHF. The CDR3 DNA reads TGTGCCAGCAGCGTAGGAGGGGGCAGCGGTCAGCCCCAGCATTTT.